This TCR beta chain stems from a study of cytomegalovirus exposure and HLA in healthy donors. Study-wide background: An early release of data contained approximately 80 million unique TCRs, which came from HLA-typed donors. General study results and limits: Common viral pathogens seemed to be connected with several of the most significant clusters, according to a later analysis.

Germline V CDR1 and CDR2: MDHEN, SYDVKM. This CDR3 comprises 15 residues. V was pared by 6 bases and J by 3 bases, with 14 bases between. As concerns this clone: Its antigen is currently unknown.

60 Vbeta and 13 Jbeta primers were used in PCR. In the original analysis: In a later analysis, 8.5 million to 14 million of 75 million to 85 million unique beta chains occurred in at least two donors. The table came from immunoSEQ multiplex PCR; TCRdb's copy has only in-frame clones and leaves some out. That table supplies the V and J calls and clone size; D and trimming were determined from the DNA. The sample yields about 130,000 clones, 70% to 90% seen once. The V call is TRBV28, the J call TRBJ1-4; D remains ambiguous. The receptor was derived from a woman in her thirties or forties in good health and CMV-seropositive. Source material: PBMCs. CDR3 DNA sequence: TGTGCCAGCAGGACACCCCAGGCTGCTAATGAAAAACTGTTTTTT. It yields the protein CASRTPQAANEKLFF.